Shown below are 30 T cell receptor beta chains from a single sample sequenced in a study of T-cell memory formation after mild COVID-19. A single record per CDR3 protein comes from TCRdb applying MiXCR to the 5' RACE reads. The data show about 350,000 distinct CDR3 sequences, roughly 13% seen once. The sequenced sample was PBMCs or a T cell subset sorted from them (not recorded which). The receptors shown here come from a man younger than 30 who had mild COVID-19 (a few samples of this study predate the infection). Cell type and time point are not known.

The rearrangement uses TRBV6-1 and TRBJ2-7; TRBD2 agrees at 7 bases. The CDR3 totals 15 residues. V gave up 2 bases and J gave up 4 bases; unmatched junction bases: 8. CDR1 and CDR2 from the germline V gene are MNHNS and SASEGT. The CDR3 loop is CASSEWEGPRYEQYF. DNA for the CDR3: TGTGCCAGCAGTGAATGGGAGGGCCCTCGATACGAGCAGTACTTC.

The table lists this clonotype with many counts. V gene TRBV28 combines with J gene TRBJ1-5, with a weak D call TRBD1 (6 bases). The CDR3 sequence is 15 residues long. The germline V and J ends were trimmed by 4 bases and 3 bases, with 13 bases remaining between them. The germline gives CDR1 MDHEN, CDR2 SYDVKM. CDR3 residues: CASSSGGGNNQPQHF. CDR3 coding DNA: TGTGCCAGCAGTTCAGGAGGGGGGAACAATCAGCCCCAGCATTTT.

The chain is built from TRBV29-1 and TRBJ1-2; a weak D match, TRBD1 (6 bases). Germline V gene lookup returns CDR1 SQVTM and CDR2 ANQGSEA. The CDR3 consists of 16 residues. Trimming took 2 bases from V and 1 from J, leaving 17 bases between them. The CDR3 nucleotides read TGCAGCGTTGAACCGGTGTGGGGGCTGTTTAACTATGGCTACACCTTC. This gives the protein CSVEPVWGLFNYGYTF.

The V and J genes are TRBV24-1 and TRBJ1-5; 7 bases line up with TRBD1. Losses at the gene ends were 11 bases for V and 2 bases for J; bases not matched to a gene: 11. CDR3 length: 15 residues. Germline V gene lookup returns CDR1 KGHDR and CDR2 SFDVKD. The CDR3 region is CAIPQGRSRNQPQHF. Here the CDR3 DNA reads TGTGCCATTCCACAGGGGAGGAGTCGCAATCAGCCCCAGCATTTT.

This clonotype was recorded many times. J is TRBJ2-3 and V is TRBV5-6; possible D gene TRBD2, 6 bases. CDR1 and CDR2 (germline): SGHDT, YYEEEE. The CDR3 runs 14 residues. Trimming pared 0 bases from V and 7 bases from J, leaving 12 bases between. The chain's CDR3 is CASSLVSGDYTQYF. DNA of the CDR3: TGTGCCAGCAGCTTGGTTTCGGGGGATTATACGCAGTATTTT.

This clonotype has just a few counts. The chain joins TRBV19 to TRBJ2-7, with D perhaps TRBD1 (6 bases). This CDR3 spans 13 amino acids. The V and J ends lost 5 bases and 1 base respectively, with 9 bases between them. In germline, CDR1 is LNHDA, CDR2 SQIVND (reference sequence). As DNA, the CDR3 is TGTGCCAGTAGTGGGGGCCGATCCTACGAGCAGTACTTC. Amino acids: CASSGGRSYEQYF.

This clonotype has just a few counts. This chain connects TRBV18 to TRBJ2-3, with 8 bases lining up with TRBD1. CDR3 length equals 15 residues. The V segment lost 3 bases and the J segment 4 bases; nucleotides outside the gene matches: 6. Germline CDR1 reads KGHSH; CDR2 reads LQKENI. CDR3 in amino acids: CASSPLQGGADTQYF. The CDR3 bases are TGTGCCAGCTCACCTCTACAGGGGGGCGCAGATACGCAGTATTTT.

The genes are TRBV29-1 and TRBJ2-1; 12 nucleotides agree with TRBD2. V was clipped by 7 bases and J by 5 bases; unmatched bases: 3. This CDR3 has 13 amino acids. In germline, CDR1 is SQVTM, CDR2 ANQGSEA. CDR3 DNA sequence: TGCAGCGCTGCTAGCGGGGGGGACAATGAGCAGTTCTTC. Translation: CSAASGGDNEQFF.

This sequence joins TRBV6-6 and TRBJ2-1, with TRBD1 matching over 10 bases. After removal of 7 bases from V and 9 bases from J, the junction contained 6 bases not matched to a gene. CDR3 size: 13 residues. The V gene's germline CDR1 is MNHNY and CDR2 SVGAGI (reference sequence). CDR3 nucleotides: TGTGCCAGCACCGAGACAGGGGGCAGTGAGCAGTTCTTC. As protein: CASTETGGSEQFF.

This clonotype showed up just a few times. This sequence joins TRBV6-5 and TRBJ2-3, with D possibly matching TRBD1 (5 bases). Germline lookup yields CDR1 MNHEY and CDR2 SVGAGI. This CDR3 region has 17 residues. The V gene lost 3 bases and the J gene lost 4 bases, with 20 bases spanning the gap. CDR3 bases: TGTGCCAGCAGTTATGGGCCCGACGACAGCTTATCAGATACGCAGTATTTT. Translation: CASSYGPDDSLSDTQYF.

This clonotype was counted at least ten times. This chain links TRBV2 with TRBJ2-3; 13 bases line up with TRBD2. In germline, CDR1 is SNHLY, CDR2 FYNNEI. Trimming cost V 6 bases and J 2 bases; bases outside gene matches: 5. CDR3 length: 16 amino acids. As DNA, the CDR3 is TGTGCCAGCAGCCCGACTAGCGGGGGGTTCACAGATACGCAGTATTTT. It yields the protein CASSPTSGGFTDTQYF. The full variable domain, completed using reference TRBV2 and TRBJ2-3, is EPEVTQTPSHQVTQMGQEVILRCVPISNHLYFYWYRQILGQKVEFLVSFYNNEISEKSEIFDDQFSVERPDGSNFTLKIRSTKLEDSAMYFCASSPTSGGFTDTQYFGPGTRLTVL.

The CDR3, as DNA: TGTGCCACCGTACACTGGGGGAACACTGAAGCTTTCTTT. It encodes CATVHWGNTEAFF. The chain links TRBV2 to TRBJ1-1; no firm D call. Germline CDR1 is SNHLY and CDR2 is FYNNEI. The CDR3 is 13 residues long. V lost 10 bases, J lost 1 base, and 13 bases lay in between.

The rearrangement joins TRBV6-6 to TRBJ2-3; the match to TRBD1 covers 8 bases. The germline V gene encodes CDR1 MNHNY and CDR2 SVGAGI (reference sequence). CDR3 length: 16 amino acids. The J segment lost 2 bases and the V segment lost 3 bases, leaving 7 bases of the junction unmatched. The CDR3 nucleotides are TGTGCCAGCAGTTATCTTGGACAGGGCCCCACAGATACGCAGTATTTT. Protein sequence: CASSYLGQGPTDTQYF.

This clonotype has a handful of counts. The chain recombines TRBV9 with TRBJ1-2; the D gene is possibly TRBD1 (5 bases). The CDR3 extends over 14 amino acids. Germline CDR1 SGDLS, CDR2 YYNGEE. V shed 6 bases and J shed 5 bases, with 17 bases lying between them. The CDR3 protein is CASTRDPGVYGYTF. CDR3 coding DNA: TGTGCCAGCACCCGGGACCCAGGAGTGTATGGCTACACCTTC. Combining the CDR3 with reference TRBV9 and TRBJ1-2 gives the whole variable domain DSGVTQTPKHLITATGQRVTLRCSPRSGDLSVYWYQQSLDQGLQFLIQYYNGEERAKGNILERFSAQQFPDLHSELNLSSLELGDSALYFCASTRDPGVYGYTFGSGTRLTVV.

The chain combines TRBV5-1 with TRBJ1-6; no clear D. There are 13 residues in the CDR3. Trimming stripped 7 bases from V and 8 bases from J, with 13 bases between. Germline V gene lookup returns CDR1 SGHRS and CDR2 YFSETQ. The CDR3 nucleotides read TGCGCCAGCGCGCTTAAAAAGGATTCACCCCTCCACTTT. It is translated as CASALKKDSPLHF. The full variable domain, rest sourced from reference TRBV5-1 and TRBJ1-6, is KAGVTQTPRYLIKTRGQQVTLSCSPISGHRSVSWYQQTPGQGLQFLFEYFSETQRNKGNFPGRFSGRQFSNSRSEMNVSTLELGDSALYLCASALKKDSPLHFGNGTRLTVT.

This clonotype was seen more than once but under ten times. The chain carries TRBV9 and TRBJ2-3; D is ambiguous. The germline V gene encodes CDR1 SGDLS and CDR2 YYNGEE. The CDR3 extends over 15 amino acids. The V and J ends lost 0 bases and 0 bases respectively, with 8 bases between them. CDR3 sequence: CASSVDYHSTDTQYF. The CDR3 coding sequence is TGTGCCAGCAGCGTAGACTATCATAGCACAGATACGCAGTATTTT. Looking up the rest from reference TRBV9 and TRBJ2-3 gives the full variable domain: DSGVTQTPKHLITATGQRVTLRCSPRSGDLSVYWYQQSLDQGLQFLIQYYNGEERAKGNILERFSAQQFPDLHSELNLSSLELGDSALYFCASSVDYHSTDTQYFGPGTRLTVL.

A few counts support this clonotype. The chain carries TRBV6-5 and TRBJ1-3, with D unresolved. The length of the CDR3 is 14 residues. Per the germline V gene, CDR1 is MNHEY and CDR2 is SVGAGI. Trimming left V 5 bases short and J 0 bases short, with 8 bases between. The CDR3 DNA reads as TGTGCCAGCAGTAAATGGGGCTCTGGAAACACCATATATTTT. Translation gives CASSKWGSGNTIYF.

This clonotype has a handful of counts. The chain couples TRBV7-2 to TRBJ2-2; tentatively, D is TRBD1 (5 bases). V lost 1 base and J 7 bases, leaving 16 bases between the germline ends. The CDR3 loop spans 16 amino acids. The germline gives CDR1 SGHTA, CDR2 FQGNSA. The CDR3 bases are TGTGCCAGCAGCTTAGTGGCCCCCGGAAGGGGCGGGGAGCTGTTTTTT. This gives the protein CASSLVAPGRGGELFF.

A few counts support this clonotype. The genes are TRBV20-1 and TRBJ2-1; the match to TRBD1 covers 10 bases. There are 14 residues in the CDR3. Germline trimming cut 6 bases from V and 5 bases from J; bases unmatched to any gene: 7. Germline lookup yields CDR1 DFQATT and CDR2 SNEGSKA (reference sequence). In DNA form, the CDR3 reads TGCAGTGCCCATCCCGGGACAGGGGACAATGAGCAGTTCTTC. It translates to CSAHPGTGDNEQFF.

This clonotype was observed a handful of times. This chain links TRBV4-1 with TRBJ2-1; no firm D call. The CDR3 consists of 13 residues. V lost 0 bases and J 8 bases, leaving 8 bases between the germline ends. The germline CDR1 and CDR2 sequences are MGHRA and YSYEKL. This CDR3 is CASSQDIMDEQFF. The CDR3 nucleotides are TGCGCCAGCAGCCAAGATATCATGGATGAGCAGTTCTTC.

This clonotype was recorded at least ten times. CDR3 nucleotide sequence: TGCGCCAGCAGCTTGGTTCTCCGGGGGCGCATGAACACCGGGGAGCTGTTTTTT. Its protein product is CASSLVLRGRMNTGELFF. The V and J genes are TRBV5-1 and TRBJ2-2, with D perhaps matching TRBD1 or TRBD2 (6 bases each). V shed 0 bases and J shed 1 base, with 16 bases lying between them. The CDR3 sequence is 18 residues long. Per the germline V gene, CDR1 is SGHRS and CDR2 is YFSETQ.

This clonotype has a count of ten or more. The chain recombines TRBV7-2 with TRBJ2-3; D is possibly TRBD1 (6 bases). Germline V gene data show CDR1 as SGHTA and CDR2 as FQGNSA. V was cut by 5 bases and J by 0 bases, with 24 bases left in between. CDR3 length: 19 residues. DNA of the CDR3: TGTGCCAGCAGCAAGCTAAGTGGGACACCCCCATTTAGCACAGATACGCAGTATTTT. Protein product: CASSKLSGTPPFSTDTQYF.

This chain joins TRBV2 and TRBJ2-3; perhaps TRBD2 as D (5 bases). This CDR3 spans 15 amino acids. The germline gives CDR1 SNHLY, CDR2 FYNNEI. V was cut by 4 bases and J by 3 bases, with 14 bases left in between. The CDR3 loop is CASSGTWLRTDTQYF. The CDR3, as DNA: TGTGCCAGCAGTGGGACTTGGCTGAGGACAGATACGCAGTATTTT.

This clonotype was observed many times. The J gene is TRBJ2-5, the V gene TRBV5-1; D is perhaps TRBD1 (5 bases). Trimming pared 4 bases from V and 5 bases from J, leaving 18 bases between. This CDR3 has 15 amino acids. The germline V gene encodes CDR1 SGHRS and CDR2 YFSETQ. CDR3 amino acids: CASSAGWGNQETQYF. In DNA form, the CDR3 reads TGCGCCAGCAGCGCAGGGTGGGGTAATCAGGAGACCCAGTACTTC.

Here the CDR3 DNA reads TGTGCCAGCATCCCGGTGCTGACTACAAGCTCCTACAATGAGCAGTTCTTC. It is translated as CASIPVLTTSSYNEQFF. The gene calls are TRBV6-1 and TRBJ2-1, with a tentative D call TRBD2 (5 bases). CDR1 and CDR2 from the germline V gene are MNHNS and SASEGT. The CDR3 sequence is 17 residues long. Trimming left V 7 bases short and J 0 bases short, with 19 bases between.

The rearrangement joins TRBV12-3 or TRBV12-4 to TRBJ1-1; 8 bases agree with TRBD1. The CDR3 spans 14 residues. Germline trimming cut 6 bases from V and 4 bases from J; bases unmatched to any gene: 7. CDR3 protein: CASSLDRVATEAFF. CDR3 coding DNA: TGTGCCAGCAGCCTGGACAGGGTTGCCACTGAAGCTTTCTTT.

This clonotype was detected ten times or more. The rearrangement joins TRBV12-3 or TRBV12-4 to TRBJ2-1; the D gene is possibly TRBD1 (5 bases). This CDR3 has 14 amino acids. V was trimmed by 3 bases and J by 6 bases, leaving 12 bases between them. CDR3 region: CASSLDGRGNEQFF. As DNA, the CDR3 is TGTGCCAGCAGTTTGGACGGTAGGGGCAATGAGCAGTTCTTC.

The chain recombines TRBV5-6 with TRBJ2-7; TRBD1 matches 7 bases. Germline V lookup: CDR1 SGHDT, CDR2 YYEEEE. The CDR3 sequence is 15 residues long. The ends lost 3 bases at V and 3 bases at J; junction bases unmatched: 9. CDR3 in amino acids: CASSSPRTGNYEQYF. CDR3 nucleotide sequence: TGTGCCAGCAGCTCACCCAGGACAGGAAACTACGAGCAGTACTTC.

This clonotype was found many times. The chain carries TRBV7-2 and TRBJ1-4; TRBD1 matches 7 bases. Germline V gene sequence: CDR1 SGHTA, CDR2 FQGNSA. The J segment lost 8 bases and the V segment lost 3 bases, leaving 6 bases of the junction unmatched. The CDR3 runs to 14 residues. The CDR3 DNA follows: TGTGCCAGCAGCTTTTGGCAGGGGGACGAAAAACTGTTTTTT. Its protein product is CASSFWQGDEKLFF.

The chain combines TRBV5-1 with TRBJ2-1; D may be TRBD2 (7 bases). The CDR3 has 14 residues. With 0 bases removed from V and 10 bases from J, the gap between germline ends came to 14 bases. In germline, CDR1 is SGHRS, CDR2 YFSETQ. CDR3 sequence: CASSLARGAGEQFF. In nucleotides, the CDR3 is TGCGCCAGCAGCTTGGCCCGGGGGGCAGGAGAGCAGTTCTTC. Drawing the rest from reference TRBV5-1 and TRBJ2-1, the complete variable domain is KAGVTQTPRYLIKTRGQQVTLSCSPISGHRSVSWYQQTPGQGLQFLFEYFSETQRNKGNFPGRFSGRQFSNSRSEMNVSTLELGDSALYLCASSLARGAGEQFFGPGTRLTVL.